The subject of this entry is one TCR beta chain. These data are taken from a study of cytomegalovirus exposure and HLA in healthy donors. The PCR used 60 Vbeta and 13 Jbeta primers. TCRdb keeps only in-frame clones here, not all; method: immunoSEQ multiplex PCR. The sample contains about 120,000 clones, roughly 80% of which appear only once. The CDR3 spans 14 residues. In germline, CDR1 is WSHSY, CDR2 SAAADI. Trimming removed 7 bases from V and 0 bases from J, with 11 bases in between. Sequencing used PBMCs. The chain recombines TRBV10-2 with TRBJ2-3; D gene unclear. This TCR was recovered from a man aged 30 to 39 in good health and CMV-seropositive. CDR3 protein: CASTRQTSTDTQYF. DNA of the CDR3: TGCGCCAGCACGCGACAAACTAGCACAGATACGCAGTATTTT.